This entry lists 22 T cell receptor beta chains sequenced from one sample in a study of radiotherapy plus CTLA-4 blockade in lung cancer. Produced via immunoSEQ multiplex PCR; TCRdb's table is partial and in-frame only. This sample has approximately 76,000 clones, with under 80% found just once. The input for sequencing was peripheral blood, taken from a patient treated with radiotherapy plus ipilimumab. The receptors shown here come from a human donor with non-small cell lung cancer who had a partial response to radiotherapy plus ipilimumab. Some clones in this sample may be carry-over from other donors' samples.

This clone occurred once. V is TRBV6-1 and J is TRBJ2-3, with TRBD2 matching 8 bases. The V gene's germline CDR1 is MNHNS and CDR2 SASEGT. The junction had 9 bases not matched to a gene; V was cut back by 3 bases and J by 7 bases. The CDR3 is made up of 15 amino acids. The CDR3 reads CASSDGTRLFYTQYF. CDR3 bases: TGTGCCAGCAGTGACGGGACTAGGCTTTTTTATACGCAGTATTTT.

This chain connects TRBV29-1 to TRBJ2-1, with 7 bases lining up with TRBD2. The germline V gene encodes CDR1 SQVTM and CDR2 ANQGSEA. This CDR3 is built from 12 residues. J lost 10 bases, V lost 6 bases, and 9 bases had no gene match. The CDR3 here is CSVWGGALEQFF. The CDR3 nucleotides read TGCAGCGTGTGGGGAGGGGCTCTGGAGCAGTTCTTC.

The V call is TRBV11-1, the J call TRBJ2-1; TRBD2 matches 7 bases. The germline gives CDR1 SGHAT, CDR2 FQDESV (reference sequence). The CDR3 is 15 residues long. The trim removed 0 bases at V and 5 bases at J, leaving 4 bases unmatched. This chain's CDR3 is CASSLAPAGDNEQFF. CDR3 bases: TGTGCCAGCAGCTTAGCGCCGGCGGGGGACAATGAGCAGTTCTTC.

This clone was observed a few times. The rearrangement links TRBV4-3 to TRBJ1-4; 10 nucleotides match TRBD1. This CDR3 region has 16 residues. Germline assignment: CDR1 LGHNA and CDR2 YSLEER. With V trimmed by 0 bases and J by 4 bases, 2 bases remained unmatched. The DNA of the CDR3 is TGCGCCAGCAGCCAAGATAGGACAGGGGGTAATGAAAAACTGTTTTTT. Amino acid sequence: CASSQDRTGGNEKLFF.

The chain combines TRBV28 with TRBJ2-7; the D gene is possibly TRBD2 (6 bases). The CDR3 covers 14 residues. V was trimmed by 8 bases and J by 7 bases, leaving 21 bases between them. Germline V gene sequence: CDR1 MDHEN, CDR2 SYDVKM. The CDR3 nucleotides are TGTGCCAGCCGGCGGTCGGGACTTTTGAGTGAGCAGTACTTC. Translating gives CASRRSGLLSEQYF.

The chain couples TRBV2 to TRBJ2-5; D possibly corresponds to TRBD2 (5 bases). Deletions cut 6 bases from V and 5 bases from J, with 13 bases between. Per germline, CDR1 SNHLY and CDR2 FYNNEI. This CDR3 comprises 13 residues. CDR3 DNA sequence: TGTGCCAGCAGAGGAGGCCGGGTTGAGACCCAGTACTTC. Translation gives CASRGGRVETQYF. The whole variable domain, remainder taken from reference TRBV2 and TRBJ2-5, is EPEVTQTPSHQVTQMGQEVILRCVPISNHLYFYWYRQILGQKVEFLVSFYNNEISEKSEIFDDQFSVERPDGSNFTLKIRSTKLEDSAMYFCASRGGRVETQYFGPGTRLLVL.

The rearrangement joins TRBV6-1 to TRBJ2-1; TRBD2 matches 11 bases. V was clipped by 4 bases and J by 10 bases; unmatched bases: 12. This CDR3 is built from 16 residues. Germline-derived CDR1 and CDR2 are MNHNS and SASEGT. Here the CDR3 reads CASSAESGLAAREQFF. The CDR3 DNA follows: TGTGCCAGCAGTGCCGAGTCGGGACTAGCGGCACGAGAGCAGTTCTTC.

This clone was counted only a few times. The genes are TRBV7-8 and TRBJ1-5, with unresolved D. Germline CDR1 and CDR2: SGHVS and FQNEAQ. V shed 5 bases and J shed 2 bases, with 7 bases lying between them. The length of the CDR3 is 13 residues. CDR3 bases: TGTGCCAGCAGCCTGCGGGGCAATCAGCCCCAGCATTTT. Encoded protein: CASSLRGNQPQHF.

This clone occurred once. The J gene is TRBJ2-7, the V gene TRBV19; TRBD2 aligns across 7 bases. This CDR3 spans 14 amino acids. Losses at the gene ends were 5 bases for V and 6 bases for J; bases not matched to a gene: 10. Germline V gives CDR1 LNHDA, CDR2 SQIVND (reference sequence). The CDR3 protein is CASSYGGTATEQYF. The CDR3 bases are TGTGCCAGTAGTTACGGGGGGACCGCCACCGAGCAGTACTTC.

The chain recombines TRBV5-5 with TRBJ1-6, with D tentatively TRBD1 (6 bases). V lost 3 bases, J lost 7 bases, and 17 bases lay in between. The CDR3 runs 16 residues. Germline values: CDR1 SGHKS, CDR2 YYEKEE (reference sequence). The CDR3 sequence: CASSWHLDSTNSPLHF. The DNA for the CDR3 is TGTGCCAGCAGCTGGCACTTGGACAGCACAAATTCACCCCTCCACTTT.

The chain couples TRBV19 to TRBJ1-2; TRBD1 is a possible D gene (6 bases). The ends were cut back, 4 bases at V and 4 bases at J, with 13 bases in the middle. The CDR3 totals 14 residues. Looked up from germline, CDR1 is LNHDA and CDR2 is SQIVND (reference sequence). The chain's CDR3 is CASSTQGALYGYTF. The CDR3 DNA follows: TGTGCCAGTAGTACACAGGGTGCCCTCTATGGCTACACCTTC.

The CDR3 sequence: CASSFHGEITGELFF. The CDR3 DNA reads TGTGCCAGTAGTTTCCACGGAGAAATCACCGGGGAGCTGTTTTTT. The chain uses TRBV19 and TRBJ2-2; D unclear. V lost 5 bases and J lost 4, with 14 bases in between. Per the germline V gene, CDR1 is LNHDA and CDR2 is SQIVND (reference sequence). CDR3 length: 15 residues.

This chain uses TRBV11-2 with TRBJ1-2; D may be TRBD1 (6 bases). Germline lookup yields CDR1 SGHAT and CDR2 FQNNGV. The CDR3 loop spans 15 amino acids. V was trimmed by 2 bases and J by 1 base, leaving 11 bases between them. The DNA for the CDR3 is TGTGCCAGCAGCTTAAGCGGGACAAGTAACTATGGCTACACCTTC. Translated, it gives CASSLSGTSNYGYTF.

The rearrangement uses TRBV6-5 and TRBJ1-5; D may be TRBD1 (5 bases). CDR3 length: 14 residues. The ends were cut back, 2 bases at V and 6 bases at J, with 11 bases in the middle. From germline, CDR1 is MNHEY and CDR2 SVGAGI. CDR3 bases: TGTGCCAGCAGTTACACCAGGGTAGGTCAGCCCCAGCATTTT. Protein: CASSYTRVGQPQHF.

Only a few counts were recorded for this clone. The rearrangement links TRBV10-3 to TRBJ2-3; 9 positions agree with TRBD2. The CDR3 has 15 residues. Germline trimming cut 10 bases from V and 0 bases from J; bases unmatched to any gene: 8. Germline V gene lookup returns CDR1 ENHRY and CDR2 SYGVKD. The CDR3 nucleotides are TGTGCCACCAGACTAGCGGAGTCTAGCACAGATACGCAGTATTTT. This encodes CATRLAESSTDTQYF.

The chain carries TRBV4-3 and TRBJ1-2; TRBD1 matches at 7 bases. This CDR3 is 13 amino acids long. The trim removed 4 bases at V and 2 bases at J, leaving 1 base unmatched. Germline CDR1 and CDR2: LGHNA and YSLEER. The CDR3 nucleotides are TGCGCCAGCAGCCCGACAGGGAACTATGGCTACACCTTC. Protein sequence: CASSPTGNYGYTF.

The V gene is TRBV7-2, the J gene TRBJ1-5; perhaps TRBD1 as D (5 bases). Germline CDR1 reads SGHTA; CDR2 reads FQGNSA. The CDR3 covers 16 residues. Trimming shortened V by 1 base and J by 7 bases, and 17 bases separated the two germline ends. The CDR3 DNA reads TGTGCCAGCAGCTTAGGGGGCTCGATTCGGTCGCAGCCCCAGCATTTT. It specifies CASSLGGSIRSQPQHF. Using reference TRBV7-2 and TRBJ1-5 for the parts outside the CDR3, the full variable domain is GAGVSQSPSNKVTEKGKDVELRCDPISGHTALYWYRQSLGQGLEFLIYFQGNSAPDKSGLPSDRFSAERTGGSVSTLTIQRTQQEDSAVYLCASSLGGSIRSQPQHFGDGTRLSIL.

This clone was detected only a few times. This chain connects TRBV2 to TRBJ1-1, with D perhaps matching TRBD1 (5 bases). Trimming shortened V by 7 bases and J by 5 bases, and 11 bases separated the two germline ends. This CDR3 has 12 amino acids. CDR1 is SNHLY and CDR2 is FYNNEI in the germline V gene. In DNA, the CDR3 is TGTGCCAGCAAGGTGGGGCTGACTGAAGCTTTCTTT. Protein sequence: CASKVGLTEAFF. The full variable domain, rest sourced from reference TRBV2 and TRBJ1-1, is EPEVTQTPSHQVTQMGQEVILRCVPISNHLYFYWYRQILGQKVEFLVSFYNNEISEKSEIFDDQFSVERPDGSNFTLKIRSTKLEDSAMYFCASKVGLTEAFFGQGTRLTVV.

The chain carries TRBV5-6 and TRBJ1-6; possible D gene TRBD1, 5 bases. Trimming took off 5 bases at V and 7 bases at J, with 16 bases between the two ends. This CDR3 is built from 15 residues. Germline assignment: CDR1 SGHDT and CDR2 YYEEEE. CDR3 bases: TGTGCCAGCAGTCGGGGGGTGTTTTTCAATTCACCCCTCCACTTT. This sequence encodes CASSRGVFFNSPLHF.

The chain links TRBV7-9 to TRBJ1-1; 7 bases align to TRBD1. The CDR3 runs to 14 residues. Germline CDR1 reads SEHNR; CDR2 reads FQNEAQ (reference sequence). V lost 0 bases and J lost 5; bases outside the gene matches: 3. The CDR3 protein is CASSLAGRGTEAFF. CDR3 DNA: TGTGCCAGCAGCTTAGCCGGCAGGGGGACTGAAGCTTTCTTT.

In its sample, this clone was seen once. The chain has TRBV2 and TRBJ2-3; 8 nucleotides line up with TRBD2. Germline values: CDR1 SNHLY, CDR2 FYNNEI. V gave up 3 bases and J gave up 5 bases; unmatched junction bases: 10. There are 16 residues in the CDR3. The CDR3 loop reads CASSDRLAGYLDTQYF. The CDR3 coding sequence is TGTGCCAGCAGTGATAGGTTAGCGGGATATTTAGATACGCAGTATTTT.

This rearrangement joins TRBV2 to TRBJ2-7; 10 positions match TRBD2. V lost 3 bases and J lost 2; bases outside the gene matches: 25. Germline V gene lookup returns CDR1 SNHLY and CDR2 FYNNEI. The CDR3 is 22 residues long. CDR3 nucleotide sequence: TGTGCCAGCAGTGAGAGAACGAGGACAGGGCATGTTTTAGCGGGGGGAACCTACGAGCAGTACTTC. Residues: CASSERTRTGHVLAGGTYEQYF.